A selection of T cell receptor beta chains follows, all from one sample in a study of blood T cells in healthy people across ages. TCRdb called the 5' RACE reads again in MiXCR, with one record for every CDR3 protein. The repertoire holds 600,000 to 900,000 distinct CDR3 sequences, with around 25% as singletons. The same sample was also studied in work on T cells of mothers and their children.

The specimen sequenced was blood. All receptors derive from a boy younger than 18 in good health. Each CDR3 is given with its conserved first and last residue. A D gene is named only where the DNA matches it firmly. Not all rows give a size; the values are once, few, many and, for expanded clones, a class.

clone_size	j_call	d_call	v_call	cdr3_aa	cdr3_nt
-	TRBJ2-7	-	TRBV3-1	CASSGRVSQGEQYF	TGTGCCAGCTCCGGTCGGGTTTCGCAGGGCGAGCAGTACTTC
-	TRBJ2-4	-	TRBV15	CATSRDDRVGNIQYF	TGTGCCACCAGCAGAGATGATAGGGTTGGAAACATTCAGTACTTC
once	TRBJ1-1	TRBD1	TRBV27	CASRRTDRGNTEAFF	TGTGCCAGCAGACGAACAGACAGGGGGAACACTGAAGCTTTCTTT
few	TRBJ2-7	TRBD2	TRBV3-1	CASSQDPGGEQYF	TGTGCCAGCAGCCAAGATCCGGGGGGCGAGCAGTACTTC
-	TRBJ2-6	-	TRBV10-3	CAIGRGAGANVLTF	TGTGCCATCGGACGGGGCGCTGGGGCCAACGTCCTGACTTTC
few	TRBJ2-5	-	TRBV3-1	CASSPPRGPETQYF	TGTGCCAGCAGCCCCCCCCGGGGCCCCGAGACCCAGTACTTC
-	TRBJ2-7	-	TRBV4-1	CASSQDQGNSYEQYF	TGCGCCAGCAGCCAAGATCAGGGGAACTCCTACGAGCAGTACTTC
few	TRBJ1-5	-	TRBV7-9	CASSRYSNQPQHF	TGTGCCAGCAGCCGTTATAGCAATCAGCCCCAGCATTTT
-	TRBJ2-5	TRBD2	TRBV20-1	CSAGLAGGGEETQYF	TGCAGTGCTGGACTAGCGGGGGGCGGGGAAGAGACCCAGTACTTC
few	TRBJ2-1	-	TRBV9	CASSSSDGGFNEQFF	TGTGCCAGCAGCTCATCAGACGGGGGCTTCAATGAGCAGTTCTTC
-	TRBJ1-6	-	TRBV7-9	CASSSGRATGHNSPLHF	TGTGCCAGCAGCTCCGGGCGAGCGACAGGACATAATTCACCCCTCCACTTT
-	TRBJ2-7	TRBD1	TRBV20-1	CSADRERYEQYF	TGCAGTGCTGACAGGGAGCGGTACGAGCAGTACTTC
few	TRBJ2-3	-	TRBV20-1	CSARDSLTDTQYF	TGCAGTGCTCGTGACAGCCTCACAGATACGCAGTATTTT
-	TRBJ2-7	-	TRBV21-1	CASSTHESPRGYEQYF	TGTGCCAGCAGTACGCACGAATCGCCCAGGGGCTACGAGCAGTACTTC
-	TRBJ2-5	-	TRBV20-1	CSARNLRETQYF	TGCAGTGCTAGAAATTTACGGGAGACCCAGTACTTC
once	TRBJ2-5	TRBD1	TRBV7-9	CASSLDRIEGTQYF	TGTGCCAGCAGTTTGGACAGGATCGAAGGGACCCAGTACTTC
few	TRBJ1-2	TRBD1	TRBV5-1	CASSPPGGGGYTF	TGCGCCAGCAGCCCTCCAGGGGGTGGTGGCTACACCTTC
-	TRBJ2-1	TRBD2	TRBV27	CASSLLAGAKGEQFF	TGTGCCAGCAGTTTATTAGCGGGGGCCAAGGGTGAGCAGTTCTTC
-	TRBJ2-7	-	TRBV9	CARRTVSYEQYF	TGTGCCAGGAGGACGGTGTCCTACGAGCAGTACTTC
many	TRBJ2-5	-	TRBV9	CASSVGGTQETQYF	TGTGCCAGCAGCGTAGGGGGGACCCAAGAGACCCAGTACTTC
-	TRBJ2-7	TRBD2	TRBV6-5	CASSSPGAGGYEQYF	TGTGCCAGCAGTTCACCCGGTGCGGGGGGGTACGAGCAGTACTTC
-	TRBJ2-7	-	TRBV6-5	CASKKDRNYEQYF	TGTGCCAGCAAAAAGGACCGAAACTACGAGCAGTACTTC
-	TRBJ2-3	-	TRBV21-1	CASSKVAQGRGTRTDTQYF	TGTGCCAGCAGCAAAGTGGCTCAAGGGCGGGGTACTCGCACAGATACGCAGTATTTT
-	TRBJ1-2	-	TRBV6-1	CASRLRDALSNVYGYTF	TGTGCCAGCAGACTCCGGGACGCCTTGTCTAACGTCTATGGCTACACCTTC
-	TRBJ2-7	-	TRBV5-5	CASSRDASSYEQYF	TGTGCCAGCAGCCGGGACGCTAGCTCCTACGAGCAGTACTTC
few	TRBJ2-5	TRBD1	TRBV20-1	CSAGQESQETQYF	TGCAGTGCCGGACAGGAATCGCAAGAGACCCAGTACTTC
many	TRBJ2-2	-	TRBV11-2	CASSLLAGELFF	TGTGCCAGCAGCTTACTGGCCGGGGAGCTGTTTTTT
-	TRBJ1-2	-	TRBV12-3/TRBV12-4	CASSPTVANYGYTF	TGTGCCAGCAGTCCGACAGTAGCTAACTATGGCTACACCTTC
few	TRBJ2-3	TRBD2	TRBV10-3	CAIRGAGRETSTDTQYF	TGTGCCATCCGTGGGGCAGGGCGGGAGACTAGCACAGATACGCAGTATTTT
-	TRBJ1-2	TRBD1	TRBV7-9	CASSRPGQGGGYTF	TGTGCCAGCAGCCGTCCGGGACAGGGGGGTGGCTACACCTTC
few	TRBJ2-2	TRBD2	TRBV6-6	CASSYLAGGQGELFF	TGTGCCAGCAGTTACCTAGCGGGGGGGCAGGGGGAGCTGTTTTTT
few	TRBJ2-1	-	TRBV11-2	CASSTRYSATVSYNEQFF	TGTGCCAGCAGCACGAGGTATAGCGCGACCGTCTCCTACAATGAGCAGTTCTTC
-	TRBJ2-3	-	TRBV4-1	CASSQVREYTQYF	TGCGCCAGCAGCCAAGTTCGGGAGTATACGCAGTATTTT
few	TRBJ2-7	TRBD1	TRBV12-3/TRBV12-4	CASSLRQGSPYEQYF	TGTGCCAGCAGTTTAAGACAGGGGTCCCCCTACGAGCAGTACTTC
-	TRBJ2-4	-	TRBV15	CATSTAKNIQYF	TGTGCCACCAGCACAGCCAAAAACATTCAGTACTTC
-	TRBJ2-5	-	TRBV12-3/TRBV12-4	CASTLDTEETQYF	TGTGCCAGCACCTTGGACACAGAAGAGACCCAGTACTTC
few	TRBJ2-1	TRBD2	TRBV28	CATKLLLAGHNEQFF	TGTGCCACCAAACTCTTACTAGCGGGACACAATGAGCAGTTCTTC
-	TRBJ2-5	-	TRBV9	CASSLDGRGETQYF	TGTGCCAGCAGCCTCGACGGTCGGGGCGAGACCCAGTACTTC
few	TRBJ2-4	TRBD1	TRBV14	CASSPSWTGAKNIQYF	TGTGCCAGCAGCCCGTCCTGGACAGGGGCCAAAAACATTCAGTACTTC
-	TRBJ1-2	-	TRBV29-1	CSVERQKDGYTF	TGCAGCGTTGAGCGGCAGAAGGATGGCTACACCTTC
-	TRBJ2-3	-	TRBV18	CASSPPGLAAPDTQYF	TGTGCCAGCTCACCACCTGGCCTAGCTGCCCCAGATACGCAGTATTTT
-	TRBJ1-2	-	TRBV3-1	CASSQEGQGIGGYTF	TGTGCCAGCAGCCAAGAAGGCCAGGGAATAGGTGGCTACACCTTC
few	TRBJ1-2	-	TRBV6-5	CASSYRNLLGNGYTF	TGTGCCAGCAGTTACCGGAACCTTCTCGGGAATGGCTACACCTTC
-	TRBJ2-5	TRBD1	TRBV6-1	CASRVGTGGHGRETQYF	TGTGCCAGCAGGGTCGGGACAGGGGGCCATGGTAGGGAGACCCAGTACTTC
few	TRBJ1-5	-	TRBV16	CASSQWAWEGQNQPQHF	TGTGCCAGCAGCCAATGGGCGTGGGAAGGCCAAAATCAGCCCCAGCATTTT
few	TRBJ1-5	-	TRBV15	CATSNNRHQPQHF	TGTGCCACCAGCAACAACAGGCATCAGCCCCAGCATTTT
-	TRBJ2-5	TRBD2	TRBV5-1	CAGSSYGGTSGETQYF	TGCGCCGGCAGCTCGTATGGGGGGACTAGCGGGGAGACCCAGTACTTC
-	TRBJ2-5	-	TRBV18	CASSPPGLRGGTQYF	TGTGCCAGCTCACCGCCGGGACTAAGAGGGGGGACCCAGTACTTC